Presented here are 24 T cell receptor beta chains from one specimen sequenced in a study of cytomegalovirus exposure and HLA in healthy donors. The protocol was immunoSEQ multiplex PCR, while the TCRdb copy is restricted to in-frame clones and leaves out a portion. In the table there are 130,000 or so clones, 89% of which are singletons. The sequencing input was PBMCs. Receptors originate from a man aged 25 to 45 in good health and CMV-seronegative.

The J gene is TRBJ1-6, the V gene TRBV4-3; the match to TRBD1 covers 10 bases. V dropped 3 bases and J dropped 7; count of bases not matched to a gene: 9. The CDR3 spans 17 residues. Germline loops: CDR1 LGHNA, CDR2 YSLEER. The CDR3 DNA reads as TGCGCCAGCAGCCAGGCTAGACAGGGGGCGACGAATTCACCCCTCCACTTT. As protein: CASSQARQGATNSPLHF.

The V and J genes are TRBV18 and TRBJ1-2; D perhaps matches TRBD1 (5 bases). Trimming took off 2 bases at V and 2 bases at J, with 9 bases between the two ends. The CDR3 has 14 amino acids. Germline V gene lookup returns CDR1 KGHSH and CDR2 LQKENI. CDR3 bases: TGTGCCAGCTCACCAGGGGGGGTCAACTATGGCTACACCTTC. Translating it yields CASSPGGVNYGYTF. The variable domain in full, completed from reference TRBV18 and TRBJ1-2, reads NAGVMQNPRHLVRRRGQEARLRCSPMKGHSHVYWYRQLPEEGLKFMVYLQKENIIDESGMPKERFSAEFPKEGPSILRIQQVVRGDSAAYFCASSPGGVNYGYTFGSGTRLTVV.

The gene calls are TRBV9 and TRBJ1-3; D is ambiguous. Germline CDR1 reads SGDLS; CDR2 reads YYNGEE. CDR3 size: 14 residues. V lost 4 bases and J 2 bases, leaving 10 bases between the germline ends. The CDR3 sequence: CASSSSTAGNTIYF. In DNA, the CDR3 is TGTGCCAGCAGCTCTTCAACTGCTGGAAACACCATATATTTT.

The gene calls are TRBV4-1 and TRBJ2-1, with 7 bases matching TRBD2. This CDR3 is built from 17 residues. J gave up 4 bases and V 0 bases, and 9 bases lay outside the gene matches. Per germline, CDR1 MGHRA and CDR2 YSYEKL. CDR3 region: CASSQDPLAGAYNEQFF. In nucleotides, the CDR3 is TGCGCCAGCAGCCAAGATCCCTTAGCGGGCGCATACAATGAGCAGTTCTTC.

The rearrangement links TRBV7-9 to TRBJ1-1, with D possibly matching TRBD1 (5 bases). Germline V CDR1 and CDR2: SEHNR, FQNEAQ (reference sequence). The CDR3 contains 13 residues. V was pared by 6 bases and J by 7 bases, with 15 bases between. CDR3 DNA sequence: TGTGCCAGCAGTCCGGAGGGCAGGGATGAAGCTTTCTTT. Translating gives CASSPEGRDEAFF.

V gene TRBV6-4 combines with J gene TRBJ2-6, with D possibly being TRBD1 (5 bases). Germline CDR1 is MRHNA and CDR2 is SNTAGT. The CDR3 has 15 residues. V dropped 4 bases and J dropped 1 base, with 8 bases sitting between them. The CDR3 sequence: CASSGDSSGANVLTF. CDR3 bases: TGTGCCAGCAGTGGCGACAGTTCTGGGGCCAACGTCCTGACTTTC.

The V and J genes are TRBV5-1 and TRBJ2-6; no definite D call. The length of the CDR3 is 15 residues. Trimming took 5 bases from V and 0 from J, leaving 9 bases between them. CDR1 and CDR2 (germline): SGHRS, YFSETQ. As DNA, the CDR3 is TGCGCCAGCAGGCTAACCTACTCTGGGGCCAACGTCCTGACTTTC. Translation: CASRLTYSGANVLTF.

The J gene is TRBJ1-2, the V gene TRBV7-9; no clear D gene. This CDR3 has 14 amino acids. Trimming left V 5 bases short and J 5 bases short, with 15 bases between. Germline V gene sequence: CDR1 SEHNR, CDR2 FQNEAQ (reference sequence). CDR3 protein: CASSPGEDVYGYTF. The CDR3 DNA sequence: TGTGCCAGCAGCCCTGGGGAGGATGTTTATGGCTACACCTTC. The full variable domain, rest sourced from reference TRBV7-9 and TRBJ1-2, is DTGVSQNPRHKITKRGQNVTFRCDPISEHNRLYWYRQTLGQGPEFLTYFQNEAQLEKSRLLSDRFSAERPKGSFSTLEIQRTEQGDSAMYLCASSPGEDVYGYTFGSGTRLTVV.

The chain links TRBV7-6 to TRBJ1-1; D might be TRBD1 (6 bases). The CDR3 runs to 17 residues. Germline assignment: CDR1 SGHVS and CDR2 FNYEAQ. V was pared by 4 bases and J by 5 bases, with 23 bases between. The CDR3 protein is CASSSYGTPPPGTEAFF. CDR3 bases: TGTGCCAGCAGCTCATATGGGACACCACCGCCAGGGACTGAAGCTTTCTTT.

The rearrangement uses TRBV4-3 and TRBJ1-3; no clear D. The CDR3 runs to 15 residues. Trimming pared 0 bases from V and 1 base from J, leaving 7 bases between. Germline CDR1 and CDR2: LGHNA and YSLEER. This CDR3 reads CASSQERISGNTIYF. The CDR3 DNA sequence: TGCGCCAGCAGCCAAGAGAGAATATCTGGAAACACCATATATTTT.

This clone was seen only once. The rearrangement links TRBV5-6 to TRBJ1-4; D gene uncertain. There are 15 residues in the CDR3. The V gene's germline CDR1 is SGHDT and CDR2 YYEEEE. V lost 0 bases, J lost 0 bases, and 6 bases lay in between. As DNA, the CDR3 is TGTGCCAGCAGCTTGGTGTCAACAACTAATGAAAAACTGTTTTTT. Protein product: CASSLVSTTNEKLFF.

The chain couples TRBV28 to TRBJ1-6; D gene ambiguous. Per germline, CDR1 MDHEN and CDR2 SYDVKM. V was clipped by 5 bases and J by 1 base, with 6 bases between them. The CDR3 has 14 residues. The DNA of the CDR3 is TGTGCCAGCAGTACGACATCCTATAATTCACCCCTCCACTTT. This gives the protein CASSTTSYNSPLHF.

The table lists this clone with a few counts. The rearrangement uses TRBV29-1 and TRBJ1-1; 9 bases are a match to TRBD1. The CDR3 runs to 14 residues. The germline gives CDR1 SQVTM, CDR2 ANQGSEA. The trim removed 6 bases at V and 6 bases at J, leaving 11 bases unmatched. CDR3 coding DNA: TGCAGCGTGGGGGAGACAGGGGGAATCGCTGAAGCTTTCTTT. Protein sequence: CSVGETGGIAEAFF.

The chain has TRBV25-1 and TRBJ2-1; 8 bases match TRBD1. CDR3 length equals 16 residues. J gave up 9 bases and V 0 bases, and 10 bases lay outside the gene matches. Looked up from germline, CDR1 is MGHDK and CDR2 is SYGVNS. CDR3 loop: CASSEYTGGFYGEQFF. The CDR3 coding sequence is TGTGCCAGCAGTGAATACACAGGGGGGTTTTACGGTGAGCAGTTCTTC.

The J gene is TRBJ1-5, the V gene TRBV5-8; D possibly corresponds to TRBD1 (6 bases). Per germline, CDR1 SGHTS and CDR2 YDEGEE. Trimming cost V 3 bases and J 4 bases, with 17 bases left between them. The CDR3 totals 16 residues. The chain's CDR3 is CASSYPHRARNQPQHF. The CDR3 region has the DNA TGTGCCAGCAGCTACCCACACAGGGCTAGGAATCAGCCCCAGCATTTT. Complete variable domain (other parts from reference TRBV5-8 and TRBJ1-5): EAGVTQSPTHLIKTRGQQATLRCSPISGHTSVYWYQQALGLGLQFLLWYDEGEERNRGNFPPRFSGRQFPNYSSELNVNALELEDSALYLCASSYPHRARNQPQHFGDGTRLSIL.

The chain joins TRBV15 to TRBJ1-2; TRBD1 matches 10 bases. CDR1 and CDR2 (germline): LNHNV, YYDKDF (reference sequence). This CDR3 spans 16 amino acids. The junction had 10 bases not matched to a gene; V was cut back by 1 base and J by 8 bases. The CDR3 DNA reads TGTGCCACCAGCAGAGGGGGGACAGGGGAAGCTCGGGGCTACACCTTC. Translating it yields CATSRGGTGEARGYTF.

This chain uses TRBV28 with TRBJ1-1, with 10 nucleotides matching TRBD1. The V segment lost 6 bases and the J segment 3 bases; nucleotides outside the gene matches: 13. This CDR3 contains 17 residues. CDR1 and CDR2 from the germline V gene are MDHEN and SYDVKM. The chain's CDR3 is CASRATGGAGWDTEAFF. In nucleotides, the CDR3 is TGTGCCAGCAGGGCGACAGGGGGCGCGGGTTGGGACACTGAAGCTTTCTTT.

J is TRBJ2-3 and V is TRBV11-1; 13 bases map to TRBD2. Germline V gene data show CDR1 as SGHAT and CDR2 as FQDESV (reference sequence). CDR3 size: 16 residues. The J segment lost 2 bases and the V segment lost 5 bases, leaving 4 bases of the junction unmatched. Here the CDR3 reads CASSPGTSGVTDTQYF. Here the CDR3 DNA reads TGTGCCAGCAGCCCGGGGACTAGCGGGGTCACAGATACGCAGTATTTT.

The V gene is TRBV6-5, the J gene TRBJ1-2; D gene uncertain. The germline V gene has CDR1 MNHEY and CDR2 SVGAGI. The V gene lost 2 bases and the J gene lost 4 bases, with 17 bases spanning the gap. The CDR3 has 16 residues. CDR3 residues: CASSYESAGSFYGYTF. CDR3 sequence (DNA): TGTGCCAGCAGTTACGAGTCGGCAGGATCCTTCTATGGCTACACCTTC.

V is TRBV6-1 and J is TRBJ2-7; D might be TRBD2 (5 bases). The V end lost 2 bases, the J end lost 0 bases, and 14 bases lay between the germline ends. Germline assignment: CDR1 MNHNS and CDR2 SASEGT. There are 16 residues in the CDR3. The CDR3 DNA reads TGTGCCAGCAGTGAATTCGCGGGTTGGAGCTCCTACGAGCAGTACTTC. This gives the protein CASSEFAGWSSYEQYF.

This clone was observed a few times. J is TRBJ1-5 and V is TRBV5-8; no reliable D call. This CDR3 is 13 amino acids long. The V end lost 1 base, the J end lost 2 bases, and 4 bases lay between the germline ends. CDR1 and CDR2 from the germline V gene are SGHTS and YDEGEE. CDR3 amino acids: CASSLTGNQPQHF. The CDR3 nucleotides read TGTGCCAGCAGCTTGACAGGCAATCAGCCCCAGCATTTT. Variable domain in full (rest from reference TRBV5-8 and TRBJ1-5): EAGVTQSPTHLIKTRGQQATLRCSPISGHTSVYWYQQALGLGLQFLLWYDEGEERNRGNFPPRFSGRQFPNYSSELNVNALELEDSALYLCASSLTGNQPQHFGDGTRLSIL.

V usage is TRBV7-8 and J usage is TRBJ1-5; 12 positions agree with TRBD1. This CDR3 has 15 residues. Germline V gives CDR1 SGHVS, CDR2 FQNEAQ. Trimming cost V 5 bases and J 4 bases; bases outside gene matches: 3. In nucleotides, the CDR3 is TGTGCCAGCAGCCCGGGACAGGGGGCGAATCAGCCCCAGCATTTT. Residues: CASSPGQGANQPQHF.

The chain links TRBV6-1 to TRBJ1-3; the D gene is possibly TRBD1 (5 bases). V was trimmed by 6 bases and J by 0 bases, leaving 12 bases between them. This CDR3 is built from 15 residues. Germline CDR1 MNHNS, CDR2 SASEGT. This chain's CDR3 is CASSGGTDSGNTIYF. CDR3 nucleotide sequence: TGTGCCAGCAGCGGGGGGACGGACTCTGGAAACACCATATATTTT.

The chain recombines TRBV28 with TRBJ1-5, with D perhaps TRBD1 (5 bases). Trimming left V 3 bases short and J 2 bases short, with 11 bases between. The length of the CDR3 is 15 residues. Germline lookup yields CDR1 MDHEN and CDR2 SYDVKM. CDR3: CASSFFRVGNQPQHF. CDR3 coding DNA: TGTGCCAGCAGTTTCTTCAGGGTGGGCAATCAGCCCCAGCATTTT.